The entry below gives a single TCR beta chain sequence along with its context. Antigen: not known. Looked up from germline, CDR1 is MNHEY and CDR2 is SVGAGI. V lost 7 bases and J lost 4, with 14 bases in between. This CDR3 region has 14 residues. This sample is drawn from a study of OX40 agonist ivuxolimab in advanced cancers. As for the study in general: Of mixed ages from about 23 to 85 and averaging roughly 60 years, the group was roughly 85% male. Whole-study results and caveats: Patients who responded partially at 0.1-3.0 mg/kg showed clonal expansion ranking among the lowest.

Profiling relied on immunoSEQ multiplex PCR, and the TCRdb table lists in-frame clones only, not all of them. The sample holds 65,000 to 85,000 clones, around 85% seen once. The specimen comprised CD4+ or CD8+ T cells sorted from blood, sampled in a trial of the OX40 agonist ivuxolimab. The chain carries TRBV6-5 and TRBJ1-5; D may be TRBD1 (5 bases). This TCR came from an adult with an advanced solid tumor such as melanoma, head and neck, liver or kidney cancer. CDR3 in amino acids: CASTKTGHNQPQHF. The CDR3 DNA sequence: TGTGCCAGCACCAAAACGGGGCATAATCAGCCCCAGCATTTT.